Below are 17 T cell receptor beta chains sequenced from a single sample in a study of Ad26.COV2.S vaccination and SARS-CoV-2 variants. Described treatment: some 20 received Ad26.COV2.S at low or high dose, single or two shots; about 5 received placebo; per-sample allocation not given. Collection of the samples took place on day 63 after the first injection of vaccine or placebo. TCRdb's copy holds only in-frame clones and misses some; the assay was immunoSEQ multiplex PCR. The sample includes some 390,000 clones, about 91% of them seen just once. The specimen was peripheral blood, collected in a trial of Ad26.COV2.S vaccine versus placebo. These receptors all come from a person between 18 and 65 years old who received the Ad26.COV2.S COVID-19 vaccine or a placebo.

The chain combines TRBV4-2 with TRBJ1-1, with 7 bases identical to TRBD1. Germline lookup yields CDR1 LGHNA and CDR2 YNFKEQ. The CDR3 runs to 14 residues. Unmatched junction bases numbered 4, after V lost 5 bases and J lost 1 base. CDR3: CASSVRDRNTEAFF. The CDR3, as DNA: TGTGCCAGCAGCGTCCGGGACAGGAACACTGAAGCTTTCTTT.

The chain employs TRBV11-3 and TRBJ2-3; 8 nucleotides match TRBD2. CDR1 is SGHNT, CDR2 YENEEA, per germline. CDR3 size: 15 residues. Trimming took 2 bases from V and 5 from J; bases not matched to a gene: 6. CDR3 DNA: TGTGCCAGCAGCTTATACGGGAGGGAGGGAGATACGCAGTATTTT. It translates to CASSLYGREGDTQYF.

This rearrangement joins TRBV4-2 to TRBJ2-1; 7 nucleotides match TRBD1. Unmatched junction bases numbered 7, after V lost 0 bases and J lost 8 bases. The germline V gene encodes CDR1 LGHNA and CDR2 YNFKEQ. The CDR3 sequence is 15 residues long. CDR3 sequence: CASSQDHRGPDEQFF. CDR3 sequence (DNA): TGTGCCAGCAGCCAAGACCACAGGGGTCCGGATGAGCAGTTCTTC.

The chain joins TRBV7-5 to TRBJ2-7. TRBV7-5 is a listed pseudogene. The CDR3 length is 14 residues. This CDR3 is CVRSLRARSYEQYF. The CDR3 DNA reads TGTGTCAGAAGCCTACGGGCTCGTTCCTACGAGCAGTACTTC.

This clone has just one count. The J gene is TRBJ2-2, the V gene TRBV29-1; 16 bases line up with TRBD2. The CDR3 is made up of 16 amino acids. Per germline, CDR1 SQVTM and CDR2 ANQGSEA. J was trimmed by 7 bases and V by 4 bases; bases with no gene match: 6. For the CDR3, the DNA is TGCAGCGTTGGGGGACTAGCGGGAGGGCCTGTCGGGGAGCTGTTTTTT. As protein: CSVGGLAGGPVGELFF.

The chain links TRBV4-2 to TRBJ2-1, with D unclear. This CDR3 is built from 16 residues. V gave up 4 bases and J gave up 4 bases, with 17 bases separating them. Looked up from germline, CDR1 is LGHNA and CDR2 is YNFKEQ. The CDR3 bases are TGTGCCAGCAGCCTGACCGGAACGGCTATGTACAATGAGCAGTTCTTC. Translated: CASSLTGTAMYNEQFF.

This chain links TRBV5-1 with TRBJ2-7, with 10 bases identical to TRBD1. The CDR3 loop spans 15 amino acids. Germline V CDR1 and CDR2: SGHRS, YFSETQ. V lost 0 bases to trimming and J lost 6 bases; unmatched junction nucleotides: 6. The CDR3 reads CASSLAGTGVGEQYF. CDR3 in DNA: TGCGCCAGCAGCTTGGCCGGGACAGGGGTAGGCGAGCAGTACTTC.

J is TRBJ1-2 and V is TRBV29-1; 9 positions agree with TRBD1. The CDR3 sequence is 15 residues long. Unmatched junction bases numbered 7, after V lost 4 bases and J lost 1 base. Germline CDR1 SQVTM, CDR2 ANQGSEA. The chain's CDR3 is CSVAPYRGLNYGYTF. In DNA form, the CDR3 reads TGCAGCGTTGCTCCCTACAGGGGGCTTAACTATGGCTACACCTTC.

A note on this clone: At one boundary the junction diverges from the germline segment, which might be a read error. J is TRBJ2-7 and V is TRBV7-6; D is uncertain. CDR3 length: 12 residues. Germline V gives CDR1 SGHVS, CDR2 FNYEAQ. The CDR3 loop is CASSLDHSWPDF. As DNA, the CDR3 is TGTGCCAGCAGCTTAGATCACTCCTGGCCAGACTTC.

The chain carries TRBV30 and TRBJ1-2; no clear D. Germline-derived CDR1 and CDR2 are GTSNPN and SVGIG (reference sequence). The V end lost 1 base, the J end lost 5 bases, and 8 bases lay between the germline ends. The CDR3 runs to 12 residues. CDR3 bases: TGTGCCTGGAGTGGCGGAGCTTATGGCTACACCTTC. Residues: CAWSGGAYGYTF.

This clone has just one count. The same CDR3 is also encoded by other DNA sequences in this sample. V and J are TRBV4-1 and TRBJ2-5, with 12 bases matching TRBD2. The CDR3 runs 16 residues. CDR1 is MGHRA and CDR2 is YSYEKL in the germline V gene. V dropped 4 bases and J dropped 5; count of bases not matched to a gene: 8. CDR3 DNA sequence: TGCGCCAGCAGCCCACCACTAGCGGGAGGACCCGAGACCCAGTACTTC. Translated: CASSPPLAGGPETQYF.

V usage is TRBV19 and J usage is TRBJ2-2; 8 nucleotides align to TRBD2. This CDR3 has 17 amino acids. The ends lost 6 bases at V and 3 bases at J; junction bases unmatched: 12. The germline gives CDR1 LNHDA, CDR2 SQIVND (reference sequence). The CDR3: CASRRSGGRLDTGELFF. Here the CDR3 DNA reads TGTGCCAGTAGAAGGTCTGGCGGGAGGTTGGACACCGGGGAGCTGTTTTTT. The entire variable domain, with the rest obtained from reference TRBV19 and TRBJ2-2, is as follows: DGGITQSPKYLFRKEGQNVTLSCEQNLNHDAMYWYRQDPGQGLRLIYYSQIVNDFQKGDIAEGYSVSREKKESFPLTVTSAQKNPTAFYLCASRRSGGRLDTGELFFGEGSRLTVL.

This chain joins TRBV28 and TRBJ1-1; possible D gene TRBD1, 5 bases. Germline CDR1 MDHEN, CDR2 SYDVKM. This CDR3 is built from 16 residues. V lost 7 bases and J 2 bases, leaving 20 bases between the germline ends. The chain's CDR3 is CASKEGTGWGNTEAFF. CDR3 DNA: TGTGCCAGCAAAGAGGGCACAGGATGGGGCAACACTGAAGCTTTCTTT.

This sequence joins TRBV7-9 and TRBJ2-1; tentative D call: TRBD2 (6 bases). Per germline, CDR1 SEHNR and CDR2 FQNEAQ (reference sequence). V lost 4 bases and J lost 12, with 13 bases in between. This CDR3 comprises 12 residues. The CDR3 here is CASSSSTSWQFF. DNA of the CDR3: TGTGCCAGCAGCTCCTCGACTAGTTGGCAGTTCTTC.

CDR3 sequence reads: CASIVIRTGGTDTQYF. The CDR3 region has the DNA TGTGCCAGCATCGTGATACGTACAGGGGGCACAGATACGCAGTATTTT. The V call is TRBV5-5, the J call TRBJ2-3, with 7 positions matching TRBD1. The CDR3 consists of 16 residues. The V and J ends lost 6 bases and 1 base, in that order; junction bases with no gene match: 11. The V gene's germline CDR1 is SGHKS and CDR2 YYEKEE (reference sequence).

The chain combines TRBV19 with TRBJ2-1; D could derive from TRBD1 or TRBD2 (5 bases each). Germline assignment: CDR1 LNHDA and CDR2 SQIVND (reference sequence). The V gene lost 4 bases and the J gene lost 3 bases, with 10 bases spanning the gap. The CDR3 runs to 14 residues. CDR3 nucleotides: TGTGCCAGTAGTAAGGGACCAGTCTACAATGAGCAGTTCTTC. Encoded protein: CASSKGPVYNEQFF.

CDR3 loop: CASSLGPRGGVTDTQYF. In DNA, the CDR3 is TGTGCCAGCAGCTTAGGCCCCAGGGGGGGGGTCACAGATACGCAGTATTTT. The chain links TRBV11-2 to TRBJ2-3, with D perhaps TRBD1 or TRBD2 (7 bases each). This CDR3 spans 17 amino acids. Germline V gene sequence: CDR1 SGHAT, CDR2 FQNNGV. The germline V and J ends were trimmed by 1 base and 2 bases, with 16 bases remaining between them.